This T cell receptor beta chain was recorded in a study of T-cell memory formation after mild COVID-19. Findings and caveats of the study: Clones that shrank (day 15 to 85) were balanced CD4/CD8, whereas later expanders leaned CD4+.

This clonotype was detected a few times. Antigen unknown. This CDR3 is 11 amino acids long. V lost 0 bases to trimming and J lost 5 bases, with 4 bases between them. Germline values: CDR1 DFQATT, CDR2 SNEGSKA (reference sequence). TCRdb used MiXCR to reprocess the 5' RACE reads, holding one entry per CDR3 protein. The profile covers 300,000 to 400,000 distinct CDR3 sequences, with 15% to 20% appearing a single time and about 22% taken by the ten largest. The origin of this receptor is a man aged 18 to 30 who had mild COVID-19 (a few samples of this study predate the infection). Cell type and time point are not known. Sequenced sample: PBMCs or a T cell subset sorted from them (not recorded which). The chain links TRBV20-1 to TRBJ2-5, with D uncertain. Here the CDR3 DNA reads TGCAGTGCTAGAGAGATGGAGACCCAGTACTTC. Amino acid sequence: CSAREMETQYF.